This TCR beta chain was found in a study of T cells in Graves' hyperthyroidism and ophthalmopathy. Study as a whole: The initial diagnosis was the point when peripheral blood was collected, ahead of any treatment. Study outcomes and limitations: Onset of ophthalmopathy came a median roughly 6.4 months after the model predicted it.

Germline trimming cut 1 base from V and 2 bases from J; bases unmatched to any gene: 4. This CDR3 is 16 amino acids long. Germline CDR1 reads SGHTA; CDR2 reads FQGNSA. This clonotype was observed at least ten times. Its antigen is as yet unknown. Amplification of TCR beta CDR3 regions was performed using RNA transcripts as template. Using the HTBI primer set, a first-round RT-PCR was run on the TCR CDR3. TCRdb ran MiXCR on the multiplex PCR reads and lists one entry per CDR3 protein. The data hold 300,000 to 450,000 distinct CDR3 sequences, with 14% observed a single time. This rearrangement joins TRBV7-2 to TRBJ1-2; TRBD1 aligns across 10 bases. This receptor was obtained from a woman aged 30 to 39 with Graves' ophthalmopathy. Sequenced material: blood. The DNA of the CDR3 is TGTGCCAGCAGCTTAGATACGGGACAGGGGAACTATGGCTACACCTTC. It is translated as CASSLDTGQGNYGYTF.